The present entry profiles one T cell receptor (beta chain) with its context. Peripheral blood samples of 9.5 to 10 milliliters were drawn from each donor. PBMCs numbering at least 6.5 million were isolated per sample. Alongside a J-beta primer mix, a sample-barcoded 5' primer served in a second PCR lasting about 7 to 12 cycles. Using its own MiXCR run on the 5' RACE reads, TCRdb lists one record per CDR3 protein. The sample yields around 1,800,000 distinct CDR3 sequences, approximately 40% seen once. This sample was taken from a study of blood T cells in healthy people across ages. Study details: Using template switching, researchers captured about one barcoded beta molecule for each two T cells.

J lost 3 bases, V lost 6 bases, and 10 bases had no gene match. There are 15 residues in the CDR3. CDR1 and CDR2 from the germline V gene are MGHRA and YSYEKL. This clonotype was obtained from a human donor in good health. The specimen sequenced was blood. The V gene is TRBV4-1, the J gene TRBJ2-5, with TRBD1 identical over 7 bases. This CDR3 reads CASRLRNDREETQYF. DNA of the CDR3: TGCGCCAGCAGACTACGAAATGACAGGGAAGAGACCCAGTACTTC.